This T cell receptor beta chain was retrieved from a study of Ad26.COV2.S vaccination and SARS-CoV-2 variants. Study-level information: Intramuscular Ad26.COV2.S doses were given once or twice, 56 days apart.

The treatment was: around 19 received Ad26.COV2.S at low or high dose, single or two shots; 5 received placebo; per-sample allocation not given. Material that was analyzed had been drawn on day 63 after the first vaccine or placebo injection. Boston hosted the donor, who was an adult aged 18-55 years. With respect to this clone: The antigen remains undetermined.

Study-wide results and limits: Participants in the vaccine arm had higher spike-specific TCR breadth; placebo recipients had lower. Reportedly, spike-specific CD8+ and CD4+ T cell responses achieved substantial breadth once vaccination had taken place.

Germline V gene data show CDR1 as MNHNY and CDR2 as SVGAGI (reference sequence). Trimming took 9 bases from V and 4 from J, leaving 15 bases between them. The CDR3 length is 13 residues. Assay: immunoSEQ multiplex PCR; the TCRdb copy retains only in-frame clones and omits some. The sample lists a few hundred thousand clones, 70% to 90% occurring once. The receptor was derived from a person aged 18-65 years who received the Ad26.COV2.S COVID-19 vaccine or a placebo. The V gene is TRBV6-6, the J gene TRBJ1-1; D uncertain. This sample comprised peripheral blood, obtained in a trial of Ad26.COV2.S vaccine versus placebo. The DNA of the CDR3 is TGTGCCAGTCTTGGGTTTATAGGCACTGAAGCTTTCTTT. It yields the protein CASLGFIGTEAFF.